A single sample is the source of the 21 T cell receptor beta chains below, sequenced in a study of blood T cells in healthy people across ages. The use of a sample-barcoded 5' primer and a J-beta primer mix characterized a second PCR of roughly 6 to 11 cycles. MiXCR was run by TCRdb on the 5' RACE reads, yielding one entry per CDR3 protein. Of over 950,000 distinct CDR3 sequences listed, roughly 51% were seen once; the top ten hold around a fifth. Material for sequencing was blood. These TCRs come from an older woman in good health.

V gene TRBV11-2 combines with J gene TRBJ1-4, with D maybe TRBD1 (5 bases). The CDR3 has 16 residues. Germline V gives CDR1 SGHAT, CDR2 FQNNGV. V lost 1 base and J 5 bases, leaving 14 bases between the germline ends. CDR3 bases: TGTGCCAGCAGCTTAGTAGGCCAGGGCCCAAATGAAAAACTGTTTTTT. It codes for CASSLVGQGPNEKLFF.

The rearrangement uses TRBV29-1 and TRBJ1-4; D perhaps matches TRBD1 (5 bases). Looked up from germline, CDR1 is SQVTM and CDR2 is ANQGSEA. This CDR3 has 15 amino acids. V dropped 4 bases and J dropped 0 bases, with 12 bases sitting between them. DNA for the CDR3: TGCAGCGTTGTGGGGCCGGATGCAACTAATGAAAAACTGTTTTTT. It encodes CSVVGPDATNEKLFF.

This chain uses TRBV4-3 with TRBJ2-7; D is undetermined. V lost 4 bases to trimming and J lost 3 bases, with 16 bases between them. The germline CDR1 and CDR2 sequences are LGHNA and YSLEER. CDR3 length: 15 residues. DNA for the CDR3: TGCGCCAGCAGCCCGGCTGTATATCCCTACTACGAGCAGTACTTC. It specifies CASSPAVYPYYEQYF.

V gene TRBV2 combines with J gene TRBJ1-2, with D possibly matching TRBD1 (6 bases). Trimming cost V 4 bases and J 0 bases, with 15 bases left between them. The CDR3 runs 16 residues. CDR1 SNHLY and CDR2 FYNNEI come from the germline V gene. CDR3 residues: CASSAVRGTPNYGYTF. In DNA form, the CDR3 reads TGTGCCAGCAGTGCCGTCAGGGGCACTCCTAACTATGGCTACACCTTC.

The V call is TRBV11-2, the J call TRBJ2-1; 14 positions agree with TRBD2. CDR1 and CDR2 from the germline V gene are SGHAT and FQNNGV. This CDR3 contains 16 residues. V trimming: 6 bases; J trimming: 7 bases; junction bases outside the gene matches: 8. The CDR3 protein is CASRAPGTSGRNEQFF. In nucleotides, the CDR3 is TGTGCCAGCAGGGCCCCCGGGACTAGCGGGAGAAATGAGCAGTTCTTC.

This clonotype was counted a few times. V and J are TRBV2 and TRBJ2-3; no clear D gene. Germline V gives CDR1 SNHLY, CDR2 FYNNEI. Trimming cost V 3 bases and J 2 bases, with 9 bases left between them. The CDR3 spans 14 residues. The CDR3 DNA is TGTGCCAGCAGTGACGAGCTGAACACAGATACGCAGTATTTT. Encoded protein: CASSDELNTDTQYF.

The V and J genes are TRBV12-3 or TRBV12-4 and TRBJ1-3; D is uncertain. The CDR3 has 12 amino acids. Trimming pared 3 bases from V and 2 bases from J, leaving 2 bases between. CDR3: CASSFPGNTIYF. CDR3 sequence (DNA): TGTGCCAGCAGTTTTCCTGGAAACACCATATATTTT.

This clonotype has a handful of counts. This chain connects TRBV7-7 to TRBJ2-5, with D possibly matching TRBD2 (6 bases). The CDR3 loop spans 15 amino acids. The germline CDR1 and CDR2 sequences are SSHAT and FNYEAQ (reference sequence). The germline V and J ends were trimmed by 4 bases and 2 bases, with 14 bases remaining between them. CDR3 coding DNA: TGTGCCAGCAGCTGGCGGGCTAGCGAACAAGAGACCCAGTACTTC. This codes for CASSWRASEQETQYF.

The chain recombines TRBV3-1 with TRBJ2-6, with 11 bases lining up with TRBD2. Looked up from germline, CDR1 is LGHDT and CDR2 is YNNKEL (reference sequence). V lost 4 bases to trimming and J lost 0 bases; unmatched junction nucleotides: 14. The CDR3 extends over 21 amino acids. The CDR3 region has the DNA TGTGCCAGCAGCCTATGGCCGGGACTAGCGGCTGCTCTCTCTGGGGCCAACGTCCTGACTTTC. This sequence encodes CASSLWPGLAAALSGANVLTF.

J is TRBJ2-1 and V is TRBV6-6; no reliable D call. CDR3 length: 17 residues. Trimming cost V 0 bases and J 4 bases, with 16 bases left between them. Germline lookup yields CDR1 MNHNY and CDR2 SVGAGI (reference sequence). Here the CDR3 DNA reads TGTGCCAGCAGTTACTCATCCCGGACCATCGGATACAATGAGCAGTTCTTC. Protein product: CASSYSSRTIGYNEQFF.

This chain connects TRBV7-3 to TRBJ2-1; 11 positions match TRBD2. V shed 8 bases and J 2 bases; nucleotides not matched to a gene: 5. CDR3 length equals 15 residues. Germline loops: CDR1 SGHTA, CDR2 FQGTGA. The CDR3 is CASGPGLAAYNEQFF. The CDR3 bases are TGTGCCAGCGGGCCGGGACTAGCGGCCTACAATGAGCAGTTCTTC.

The rearrangement uses TRBV12-3 or TRBV12-4 and TRBJ2-7; D is perhaps TRBD1 (6 bases). The CDR3 has 14 amino acids. Between the trimmed V and J ends, which lost 2 bases and 9 bases, there was a span of 17 bases. CDR3 in DNA: TGTGCCAGCAGTTTAATCCGGGACAAAAAAGTGCAGTACTTC. This gives the protein CASSLIRDKKVQYF.

This chain connects TRBV7-9 to TRBJ2-1, with 9 positions matching TRBD1. Germline V gene sequence: CDR1 SEHNR, CDR2 FQNEAQ (reference sequence). The CDR3 extends over 16 amino acids. V was pared by 3 bases and J by 7 bases, with 10 bases of the junction left unmatched. The CDR3 here is CASSFSTGGIYNEQFF. As DNA, the CDR3 is TGTGCCAGCAGCTTTTCGACAGGGGGAATCTATAATGAGCAGTTCTTC.

J is TRBJ2-7 and V is TRBV7-6; 7 bases agree with TRBD2. The CDR3 is 20 amino acids. Trimming at V came to 0 bases and at J to 6 bases, leaving 23 bases not matched to a gene. CDR1 and CDR2 from the germline V gene are SGHVS and FNYEAQ. CDR3 protein: CASSLAFRGDERRRVGEQYF. CDR3 nucleotide sequence: TGTGCCAGCAGCTTAGCTTTCCGGGGGGATGAGCGCCGAAGGGTAGGCGAGCAGTACTTC.

The sample holds a few counts of this clonotype. J is TRBJ2-2 and V is TRBV5-6, with D possibly TRBD1 on 6 matching bases. CDR1 and CDR2 from the germline V gene are SGHDT and YYEEEE. This CDR3 is 17 amino acids long. V lost 3 bases and J 3 bases, leaving 18 bases between the germline ends. CDR3 sequence (DNA): TGTGCCAGCAGCTCGAGGACAGTAGGACTTTACACCGGGGAGCTGTTTTTT. This encodes CASSSRTVGLYTGELFF.

This chain joins TRBV7-3 and TRBJ1-2; TRBD1 matches 10 bases. The V segment lost 0 bases and the J segment 8 bases; nucleotides outside the gene matches: 6. The CDR3 consists of 15 residues. From germline, CDR1 is SGHTA and CDR2 FQGTGA. CDR3 nucleotide sequence: TGTGCCAGCAGCTTAACGGGGGACAGGGGTCACGGCTACACCTTC. Amino acid sequence: CASSLTGDRGHGYTF.

The gene calls are TRBV20-1 and TRBJ2-3; TRBD2 matches at 7 bases. CDR3 length equals 15 residues. Per germline, CDR1 DFQATT and CDR2 SNEGSKA (reference sequence). Trimming cost V 6 bases and J 2 bases; bases outside gene matches: 11. Here the CDR3 reads CSARSGAGTTDTQYF. CDR3 coding DNA: TGCAGTGCAAGAAGTGGAGCGGGAACCACAGATACGCAGTATTTT.

The chain joins TRBV7-2 to TRBJ1-6; D is unresolved. Germline loops: CDR1 SGHTA, CDR2 FQGNSA. This CDR3 has 15 amino acids. Trimming shortened V by 6 bases and J by 6 bases, and 15 bases separated the two germline ends. The CDR3 bases are TGTGCCAGCAGAATGGCTGGGTATGGTAATTCACCCCTCCACTTT. Translated: CASRMAGYGNSPLHF.

The chain recombines TRBV5-1 with TRBJ2-2; 7 nucleotides match TRBD2. V was pared by 4 bases and J by 0 bases, with 3 bases of the junction left unmatched. CDR1 and CDR2 (germline): SGHRS, YFSETQ. The CDR3 spans 15 residues. CDR3 residues: CASSPLAANTGELFF. The CDR3 DNA reads as TGCGCCAGCAGCCCGCTAGCGGCGAACACCGGGGAGCTGTTTTTT.

The CDR3 loop reads CASSEARGAGANVLTF. CDR3 coding DNA: TGTGCCAGCAGTGAAGCGCGAGGGGCTGGGGCCAACGTCCTGACTTTC. This chain joins TRBV6-1 and TRBJ2-6; D is possibly TRBD1 or TRBD2 (5 bases each). The CDR3 covers 16 residues. V shed 0 bases and J shed 2 bases, with 8 bases lying between them. Germline CDR1 MNHNS, CDR2 SASEGT.

The J gene is TRBJ2-7, the V gene TRBV6-2 or TRBV6-3; D is perhaps TRBD1 (5 bases). The length of the CDR3 is 14 residues. Per the germline V gene, CDR1 is MNHEY and CDR2 is SVGEGT. Trimming pared 8 bases from V and 2 bases from J, leaving 16 bases between. Here the CDR3 reads CASQRAGLTYEQYF. DNA of the CDR3: TGTGCCAGCCAAAGGGCAGGGTTGACCTACGAGCAGTACTTC.